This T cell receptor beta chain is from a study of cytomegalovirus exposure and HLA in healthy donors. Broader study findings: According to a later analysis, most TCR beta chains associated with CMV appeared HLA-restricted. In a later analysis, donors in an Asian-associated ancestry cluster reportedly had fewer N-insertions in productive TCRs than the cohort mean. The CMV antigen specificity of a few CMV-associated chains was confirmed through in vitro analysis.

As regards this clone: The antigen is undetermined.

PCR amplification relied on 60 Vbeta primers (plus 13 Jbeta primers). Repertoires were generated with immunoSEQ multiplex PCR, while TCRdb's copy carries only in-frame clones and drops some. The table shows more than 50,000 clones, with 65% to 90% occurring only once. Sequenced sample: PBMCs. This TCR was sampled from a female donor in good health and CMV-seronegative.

CDR3 DNA: TGCGCCAGCAGCTTGACCGCGCGGGGGCGCTCCTACGAGCAGTACTTC. Protein: CASSLTARGRSYEQYF. The chain has TRBV5-1 and TRBJ2-7, with D perhaps matching TRBD2 (7 bases). V lost 1 base and J lost 0, with 14 bases in between. CDR1 and CDR2 from the germline V gene are SGHRS and YFSETQ. This CDR3 has 16 residues.